This T cell receptor (beta chain) was sequenced for a study of glioma-infiltrating T cells. The iRepertoire nested amplicon-rescue multiplex PCR amplified TCR alpha and beta CDR3s from RNA. Input was roughly 95-400 ng of tissue mRNA or PBMC total RNA. TCRdb itself ran the multiplex PCR reads through MiXCR, one entry per CDR3 protein. The table shows some 130,000 distinct CDR3 sequences, with 20% to 25% occurring only once. Study observations and caveats: Above-expected tissue-blood divergence occurred in all gliomas, most in low-grade ones. CDR3 overlap between tissue and blood was very small.

The germline V gene has CDR1 LNHNV and CDR2 YYDKDF (reference sequence). CDR3 length equals 16 residues. The table lists this clonotype with a few counts. Its antigen is as yet unknown. Given a much more abundant clone one base away, this may be a read error. The origin of this receptor is a human donor with low-grade glioma or glioblastoma, undergoing nonglioma brain surgery, or in good health (not recorded which). The chain uses TRBV15 and TRBJ2-3; possibly TRBD1 or TRBD2 for D (6 bases each). Input material: glioma tissue, nonneoplastic brain tissue, or PBMCs (not recorded which). Here the CDR3 DNA reads TGTGCCACCATCAGAGGTCGGTTGGGGGGCTTAGATACGCAGTATTTT. Its translation: CATIRGRLGGLDTQYF.